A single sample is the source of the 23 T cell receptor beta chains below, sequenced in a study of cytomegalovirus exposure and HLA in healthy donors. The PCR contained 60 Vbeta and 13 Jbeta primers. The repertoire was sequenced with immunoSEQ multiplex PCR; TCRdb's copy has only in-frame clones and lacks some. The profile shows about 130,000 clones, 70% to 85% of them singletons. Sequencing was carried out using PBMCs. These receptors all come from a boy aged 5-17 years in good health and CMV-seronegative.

The CDR3 sequence is CASSKLAEGSNEQFF. CDR3 sequence (DNA): TGTGCCAGCAGTAAACTCGCTGAGGGCTCCAATGAGCAGTTCTTC. The V and J genes are TRBV6-1 and TRBJ2-1; D is possibly TRBD2 (5 bases). CDR3 length: 15 amino acids. V lost 5 bases to trimming and J lost 6 bases, with 17 bases between them. Germline values: CDR1 MNHNS, CDR2 SASEGT.

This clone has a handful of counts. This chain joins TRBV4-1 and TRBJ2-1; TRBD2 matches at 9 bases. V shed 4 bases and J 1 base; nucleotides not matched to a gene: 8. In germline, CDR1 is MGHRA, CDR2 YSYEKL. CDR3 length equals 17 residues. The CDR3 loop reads CASSRVSGSGSYNEQFF. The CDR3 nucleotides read TGCGCCAGCAGCCGAGTTAGCGGGAGTGGGTCCTACAATGAGCAGTTCTTC.

The CDR3 protein is CASSLSPFDEQFF. Written as DNA, the CDR3 is TGCGCCAGCAGCTTATCTCCCTTCGATGAGCAGTTCTTC. The chain employs TRBV5-1 and TRBJ2-1, with unresolved D. V was cut by 2 bases and J by 8 bases, with 11 bases left in between. Germline assignment: CDR1 SGHRS and CDR2 YFSETQ. The CDR3 contains 13 residues.

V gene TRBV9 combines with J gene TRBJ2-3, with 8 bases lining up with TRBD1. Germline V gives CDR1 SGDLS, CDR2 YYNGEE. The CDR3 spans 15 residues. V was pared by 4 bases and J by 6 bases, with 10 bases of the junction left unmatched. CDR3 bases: TGTGCCAGCAGCTCCGAAGGGACAGGTGGTGATACGCAGTATTTT. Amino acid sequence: CASSSEGTGGDTQYF. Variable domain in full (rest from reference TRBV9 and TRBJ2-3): DSGVTQTPKHLITATGQRVTLRCSPRSGDLSVYWYQQSLDQGLQFLIQYYNGEERAKGNILERFSAQQFPDLHSELNLSSLELGDSALYFCASSSEGTGGDTQYFGPGTRLTVL.

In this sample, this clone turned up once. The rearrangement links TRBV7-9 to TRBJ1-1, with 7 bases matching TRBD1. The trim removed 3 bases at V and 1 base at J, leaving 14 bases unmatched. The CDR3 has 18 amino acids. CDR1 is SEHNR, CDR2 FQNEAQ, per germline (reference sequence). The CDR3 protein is CASSFEYRGGAGNTEAFF. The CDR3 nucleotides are TGTGCCAGCAGCTTCGAATACAGGGGTGGTGCCGGGAACACTGAAGCTTTCTTT.

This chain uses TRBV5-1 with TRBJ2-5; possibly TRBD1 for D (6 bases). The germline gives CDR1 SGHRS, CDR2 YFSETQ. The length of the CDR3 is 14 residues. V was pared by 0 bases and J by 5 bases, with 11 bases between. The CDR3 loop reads CASSLAGVGETQYF. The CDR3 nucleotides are TGCGCCAGCAGCTTGGCAGGGGTCGGGGAGACCCAGTACTTC. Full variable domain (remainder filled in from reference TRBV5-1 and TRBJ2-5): KAGVTQTPRYLIKTRGQQVTLSCSPISGHRSVSWYQQTPGQGLQFLFEYFSETQRNKGNFPGRFSGRQFSNSRSEMNVSTLELGDSALYLCASSLAGVGETQYFGPGTRLLVL.

The CDR3 loop reads CASLTGTGDTEAFF. The CDR3 DNA reads as TGCGCCAGTCTCACCGGGACAGGGGACACTGAAGCTTTCTTT. The chain joins TRBV5-1 to TRBJ1-1; 10 positions agree with TRBD1. The germline gives CDR1 SGHRS, CDR2 YFSETQ. Trimming removed 8 bases from V and 3 bases from J; junction bases left unmatched: 7. CDR3 length equals 14 residues.

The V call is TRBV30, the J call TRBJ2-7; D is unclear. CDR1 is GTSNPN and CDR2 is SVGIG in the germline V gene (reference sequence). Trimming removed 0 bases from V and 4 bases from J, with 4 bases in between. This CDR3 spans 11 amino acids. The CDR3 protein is CAWSVLYEQYF. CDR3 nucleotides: TGTGCCTGGAGTGTACTTTACGAGCAGTACTTC.

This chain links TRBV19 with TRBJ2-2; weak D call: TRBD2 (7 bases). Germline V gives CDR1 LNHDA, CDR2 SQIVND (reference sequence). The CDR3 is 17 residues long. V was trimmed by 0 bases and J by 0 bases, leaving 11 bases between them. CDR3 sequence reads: CASSIDRGAANTGELFF. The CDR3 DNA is TGTGCCAGTAGTATAGACCGGGGGGCAGCGAACACCGGGGAGCTGTTTTTT.

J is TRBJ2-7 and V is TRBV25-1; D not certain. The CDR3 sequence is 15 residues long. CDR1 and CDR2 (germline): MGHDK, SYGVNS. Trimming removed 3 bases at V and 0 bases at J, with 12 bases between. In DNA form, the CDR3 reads TGTGCCAGCAGTGAGGGTCAGGTCAGCTCCTACGAGCAGTACTTC. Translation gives CASSEGQVSSYEQYF.

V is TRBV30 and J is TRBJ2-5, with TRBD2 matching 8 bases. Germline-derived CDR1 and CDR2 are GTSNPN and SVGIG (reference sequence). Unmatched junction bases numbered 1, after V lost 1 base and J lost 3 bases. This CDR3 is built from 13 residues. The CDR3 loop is CAWSGSGKETQYF. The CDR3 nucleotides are TGTGCCTGGAGTGGTAGCGGGAAAGAGACCCAGTACTTC.

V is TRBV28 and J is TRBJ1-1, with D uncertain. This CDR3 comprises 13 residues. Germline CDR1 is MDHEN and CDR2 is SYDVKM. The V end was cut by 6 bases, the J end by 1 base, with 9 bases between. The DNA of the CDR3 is TGTGCCAGCAGCCCCCGACAGAACACTGAAGCTTTCTTT. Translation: CASSPRQNTEAFF.

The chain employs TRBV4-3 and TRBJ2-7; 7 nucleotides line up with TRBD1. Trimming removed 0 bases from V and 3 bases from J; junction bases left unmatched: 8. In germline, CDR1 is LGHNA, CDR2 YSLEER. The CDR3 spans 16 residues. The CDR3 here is CASSQDETGIGYEQYF. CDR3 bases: TGCGCCAGCAGCCAAGATGAGACAGGGATCGGCTACGAGCAGTACTTC.

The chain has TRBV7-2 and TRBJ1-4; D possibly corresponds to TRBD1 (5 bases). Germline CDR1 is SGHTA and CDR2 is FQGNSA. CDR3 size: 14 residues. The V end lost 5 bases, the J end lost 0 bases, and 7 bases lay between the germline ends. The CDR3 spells CASSLRATNEKLFF. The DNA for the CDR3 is TGTGCCAGCAGCCTCAGGGCAACTAATGAAAAACTGTTTTTT.

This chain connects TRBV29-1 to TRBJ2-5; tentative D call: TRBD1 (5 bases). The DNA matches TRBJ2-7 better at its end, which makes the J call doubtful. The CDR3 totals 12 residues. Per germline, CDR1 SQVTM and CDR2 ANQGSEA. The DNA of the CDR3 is TGCAGCGCCCAGGGTTCTCCCTACGAGCAGTACTTC. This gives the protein CSAQGSPYEQYF.

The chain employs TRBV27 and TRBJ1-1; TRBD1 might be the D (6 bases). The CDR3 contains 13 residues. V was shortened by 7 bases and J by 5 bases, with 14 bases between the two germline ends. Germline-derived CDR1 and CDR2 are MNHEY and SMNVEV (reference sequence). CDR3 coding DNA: TGTGCCAGCACCTCCCAGGGGTTAACTGAAGCTTTCTTT. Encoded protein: CASTSQGLTEAFF.

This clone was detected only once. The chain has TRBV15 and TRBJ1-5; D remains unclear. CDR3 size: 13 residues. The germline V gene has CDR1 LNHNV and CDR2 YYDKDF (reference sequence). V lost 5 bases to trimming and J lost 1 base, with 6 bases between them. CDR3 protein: CATSLVSNQPQHF. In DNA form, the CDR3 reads TGTGCCACCAGCCTCGTAAGCAATCAGCCCCAGCATTTT.

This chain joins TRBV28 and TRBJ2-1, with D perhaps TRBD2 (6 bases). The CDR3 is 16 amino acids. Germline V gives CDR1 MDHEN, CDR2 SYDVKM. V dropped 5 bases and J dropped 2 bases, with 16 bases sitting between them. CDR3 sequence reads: CASSPGEGRPYNEQFF. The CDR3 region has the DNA TGTGCCAGCAGTCCCGGTGAGGGGAGGCCCTACAATGAGCAGTTCTTC.

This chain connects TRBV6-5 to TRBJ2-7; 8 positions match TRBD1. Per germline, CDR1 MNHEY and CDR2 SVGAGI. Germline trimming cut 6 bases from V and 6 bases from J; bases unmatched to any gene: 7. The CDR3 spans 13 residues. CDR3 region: CASSGQGRGEQYF. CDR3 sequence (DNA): TGTGCCAGCAGCGGACAGGGCCGCGGCGAGCAGTACTTC.

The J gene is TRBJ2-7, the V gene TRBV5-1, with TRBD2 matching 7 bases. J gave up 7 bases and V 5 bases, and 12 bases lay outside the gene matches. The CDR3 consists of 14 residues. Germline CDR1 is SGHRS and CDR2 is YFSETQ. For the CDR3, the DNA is TGCGCCAGCAGTCGCGGGGGTGGGAATTGGGAGCAGTACTTC. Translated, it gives CASSRGGGNWEQYF. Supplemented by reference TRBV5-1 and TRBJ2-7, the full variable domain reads KAGVTQTPRYLIKTRGQQVTLSCSPISGHRSVSWYQQTPGQGLQFLFEYFSETQRNKGNFPGRFSGRQFSNSRSEMNVSTLELGDSALYLCASSRGGGNWEQYFGPGTRLTVT.

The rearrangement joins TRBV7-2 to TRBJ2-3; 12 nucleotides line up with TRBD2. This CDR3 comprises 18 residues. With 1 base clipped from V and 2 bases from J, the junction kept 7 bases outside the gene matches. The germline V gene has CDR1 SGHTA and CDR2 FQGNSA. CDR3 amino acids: CASSLVGLAGSFTDTQYF. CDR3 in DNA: TGTGCCAGCAGCTTAGTGGGACTAGCGGGTTCCTTCACAGATACGCAGTATTTT.

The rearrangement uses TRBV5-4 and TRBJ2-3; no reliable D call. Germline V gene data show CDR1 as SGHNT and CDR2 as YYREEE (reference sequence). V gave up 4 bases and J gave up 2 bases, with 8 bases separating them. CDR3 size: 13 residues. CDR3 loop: CASSNGVTDTQYF. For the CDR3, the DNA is TGTGCCAGCAGCAATGGAGTCACAGATACGCAGTATTTT.

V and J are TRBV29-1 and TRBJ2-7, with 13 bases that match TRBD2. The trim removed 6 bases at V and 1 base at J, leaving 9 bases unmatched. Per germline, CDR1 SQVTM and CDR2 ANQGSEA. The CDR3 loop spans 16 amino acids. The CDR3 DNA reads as TGCAGCGTGATACCCGGGACTAGCGGGGTATCCTACGAGCAGTACTTC. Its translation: CSVIPGTSGVSYEQYF.